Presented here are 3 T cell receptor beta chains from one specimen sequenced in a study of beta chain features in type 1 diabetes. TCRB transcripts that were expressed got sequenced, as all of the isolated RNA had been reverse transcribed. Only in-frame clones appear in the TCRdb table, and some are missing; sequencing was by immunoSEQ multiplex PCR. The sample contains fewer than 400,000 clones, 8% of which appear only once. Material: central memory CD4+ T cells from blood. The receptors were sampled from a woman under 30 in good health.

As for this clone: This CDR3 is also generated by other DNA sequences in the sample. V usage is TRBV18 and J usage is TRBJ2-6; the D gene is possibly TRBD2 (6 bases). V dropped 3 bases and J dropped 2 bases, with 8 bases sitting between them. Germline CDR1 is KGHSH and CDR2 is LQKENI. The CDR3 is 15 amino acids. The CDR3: CASSPGGAGANVLTF. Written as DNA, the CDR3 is TGTGCCAGCTCACCGGGGGGAGCTGGGGCCAACGTCCTGACTTTC.

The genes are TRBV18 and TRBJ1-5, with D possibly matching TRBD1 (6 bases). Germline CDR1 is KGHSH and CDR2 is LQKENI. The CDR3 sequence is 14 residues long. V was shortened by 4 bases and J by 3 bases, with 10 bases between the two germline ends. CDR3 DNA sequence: TGTGCCAGCTCACTTGGGACAAACAATCAGCCCCAGCATTTT. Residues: CASSLGTNNQPQHF.

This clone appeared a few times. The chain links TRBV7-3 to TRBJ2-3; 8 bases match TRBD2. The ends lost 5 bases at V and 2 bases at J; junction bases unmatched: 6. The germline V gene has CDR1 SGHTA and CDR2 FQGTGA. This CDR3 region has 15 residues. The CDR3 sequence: CASSLNSGTTDTQYF. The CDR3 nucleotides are TGTGCCAGCAGCCTGAATAGCGGGACCACAGATACGCAGTATTTT.